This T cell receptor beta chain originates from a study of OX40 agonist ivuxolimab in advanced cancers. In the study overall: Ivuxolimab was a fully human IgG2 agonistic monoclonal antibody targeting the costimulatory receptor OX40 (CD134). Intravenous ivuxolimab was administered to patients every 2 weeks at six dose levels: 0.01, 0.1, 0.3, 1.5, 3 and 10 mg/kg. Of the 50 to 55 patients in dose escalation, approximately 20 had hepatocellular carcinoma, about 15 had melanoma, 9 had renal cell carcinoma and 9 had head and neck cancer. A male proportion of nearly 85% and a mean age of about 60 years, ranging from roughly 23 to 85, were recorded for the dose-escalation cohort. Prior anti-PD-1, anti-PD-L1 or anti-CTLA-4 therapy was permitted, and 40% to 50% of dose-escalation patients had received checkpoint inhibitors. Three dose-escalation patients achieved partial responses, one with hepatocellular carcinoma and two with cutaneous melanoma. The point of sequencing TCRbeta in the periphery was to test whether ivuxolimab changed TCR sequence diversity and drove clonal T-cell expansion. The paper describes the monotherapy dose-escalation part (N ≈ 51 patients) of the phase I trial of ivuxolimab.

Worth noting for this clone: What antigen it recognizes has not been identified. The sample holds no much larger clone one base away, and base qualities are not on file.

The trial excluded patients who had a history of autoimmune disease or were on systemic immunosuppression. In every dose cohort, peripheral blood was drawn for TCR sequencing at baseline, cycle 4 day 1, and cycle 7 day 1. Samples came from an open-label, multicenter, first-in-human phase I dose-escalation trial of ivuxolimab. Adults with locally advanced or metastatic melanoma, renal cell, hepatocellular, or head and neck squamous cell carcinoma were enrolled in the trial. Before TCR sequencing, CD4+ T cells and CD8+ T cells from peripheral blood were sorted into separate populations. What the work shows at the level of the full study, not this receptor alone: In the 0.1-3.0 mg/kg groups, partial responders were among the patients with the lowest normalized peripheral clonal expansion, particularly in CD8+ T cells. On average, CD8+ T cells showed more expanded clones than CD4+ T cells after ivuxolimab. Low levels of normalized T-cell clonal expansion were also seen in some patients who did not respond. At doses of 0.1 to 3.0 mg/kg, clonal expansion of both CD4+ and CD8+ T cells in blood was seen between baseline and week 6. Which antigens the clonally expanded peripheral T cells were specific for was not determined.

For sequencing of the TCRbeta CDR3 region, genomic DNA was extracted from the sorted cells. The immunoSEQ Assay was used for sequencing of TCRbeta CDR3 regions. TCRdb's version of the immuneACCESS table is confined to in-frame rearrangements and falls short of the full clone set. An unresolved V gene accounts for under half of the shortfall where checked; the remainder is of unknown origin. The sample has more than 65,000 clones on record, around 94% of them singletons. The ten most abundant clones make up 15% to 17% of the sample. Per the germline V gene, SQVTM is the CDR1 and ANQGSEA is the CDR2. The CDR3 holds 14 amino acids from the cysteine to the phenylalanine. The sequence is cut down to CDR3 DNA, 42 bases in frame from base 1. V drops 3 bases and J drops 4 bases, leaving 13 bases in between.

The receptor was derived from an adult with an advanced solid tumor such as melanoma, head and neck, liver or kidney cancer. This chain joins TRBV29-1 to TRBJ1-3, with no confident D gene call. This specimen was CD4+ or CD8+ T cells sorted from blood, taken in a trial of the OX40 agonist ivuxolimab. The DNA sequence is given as TGCAGCGTTGAGGGTGTTTCGGCAGGAAACACCATATATTTT. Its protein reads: CSVEGVSAGNTIYF.